The text below deals with one T cell receptor (beta chain). Its antigen is unidentified. The data were taken from a study of human T cells and chemical hapten exposure. TCRdb re-analysed the RACE reads in MiXCR, keeping a single row per CDR3 protein. Of 80,000 to 100,000 distinct CDR3 sequences in the sample, 7.5% to 10% were seen once. As to time point: patch test 2, 6 weeks after DPC sensitization. Documented treatment: therapeutic diphenylcyclopropenone sensitization with weekly scalp DPC. Researchers sampled blood before each patch test went on. The germline V gene has CDR1 SGHDN and CDR2 FVKESK. Trimming cost V 0 bases and J 9 bases; bases outside gene matches: 7. CDR3 length equals 15 residues. Study results and limitations: Those TCRs sitting above 1 in 1000 frequency stayed the same with DPC sensitization.

This rearrangement joins TRBV14 to TRBJ2-7; 11 bases line up with TRBD2. The TCR was taken from a woman in her thirties or forties with alopecia areata. Some clones in this sample may be carry-over from other donors' samples. Material: whole blood, obtained in connection with sensitization to the hapten diphenylcyclopropenone (DPC). CDR3 amino acids: CASSQDRLAGGWQYF. The CDR3, as DNA: TGTGCCAGCAGCCAAGATAGGCTAGCGGGAGGATGGCAGTACTTC.